The 22 T cell receptor beta chains presented below share a single source sample, sequenced in a study of T cells after yellow fever vaccination. TCRdb redid the calling of the 5' RACE reads with MiXCR, one entry per CDR3 protein. The sample has over 85,000 distinct CDR3 sequences; roughly 10% are singletons. The material sequenced was CD8+ T cells not binding an NS4B(214-222) dextramer, sorted from PBMCs, taken roughly 15 days after the first yellow fever vaccination. These receptor sequences come from a man aged 18 to 30 who received the YFV17D yellow fever vaccine.

This clonotype appeared many times. V and J are TRBV5-1 and TRBJ2-1, with no clear D. Germline loops: CDR1 SGHRS, CDR2 YFSETQ. The CDR3 loop spans 12 amino acids. The V end lost 0 bases, the J end lost 8 bases, and 6 bases lay between the germline ends. The CDR3 sequence: CASSLGRDEQFF. The DNA of the CDR3 is TGCGCCAGCAGCTTGGGGCGCGATGAGCAGTTCTTC.

This clonotype was found a few times. The chain recombines TRBV13 with TRBJ1-2; TRBD1 agrees at 7 bases. Unmatched junction bases numbered 10, after V lost 6 bases and J lost 6 bases. Germline lookup yields CDR1 PRHDT and CDR2 FYEKMQ (reference sequence). CDR3 size: 14 residues. Written as DNA, the CDR3 is TGTGCCAGCAGAACAGACAGGGCAGTTCATGGCTACACCTTC. Its translation: CASRTDRAVHGYTF.

This clonotype was counted a few times. The chain uses TRBV29-1 and TRBJ2-7, with D tentatively TRBD1 (5 bases). The germline gives CDR1 SQVTM, CDR2 ANQGSEA. V was clipped by 3 bases and J by 7 bases, with 13 bases between them. The CDR3 totals 12 residues. CDR3 bases: TGCAGCGTTGATGTCCCCTCAGGGGAGCAGTACTTC. It translates to CSVDVPSGEQYF.

This rearrangement joins TRBV14 to TRBJ2-3; no clear D gene. This CDR3 spans 14 amino acids. Germline CDR1 and CDR2: SGHDN and FVKESK. With 4 bases removed from V and 2 bases from J, the gap between germline ends came to 10 bases. As DNA, the CDR3 is TGTGCCAGCAGCCTGTGGGCGTTCACAGATACGCAGTATTTT. This translates into CASSLWAFTDTQYF.

CDR3 sequence reads: CASSILGGSYNEQFF. DNA of the CDR3: TGTGCCAGTAGTATTCTCGGGGGCTCCTACAATGAGCAGTTCTTC. The chain combines TRBV19 with TRBJ2-1; possible D gene TRBD2, 6 bases. Trimming pared 3 bases from V and 0 bases from J, leaving 9 bases between. This CDR3 is built from 15 residues. Per germline, CDR1 LNHDA and CDR2 SQIVND (reference sequence). Filled out from reference TRBV19 and TRBJ2-1, the complete variable domain reads DGGITQSPKYLFRKEGQNVTLSCEQNLNHDAMYWYRQDPGQGLRLIYYSQIVNDFQKGDIAEGYSVSREKKESFPLTVTSAQKNPTAFYLCASSILGGSYNEQFFGPGTRLTVL.

This clonotype was recorded many times. The rearrangement joins TRBV9 to TRBJ2-1; no clear D. CDR3 size: 12 residues. Germline V lookup: CDR1 SGDLS, CDR2 YYNGEE. The V end lost 0 bases, the J end lost 10 bases, and 8 bases lay between the germline ends. The CDR3 DNA is TGTGCCAGCAGCGTAGAGGTTCGGGAGCAGTTCTTC. Translated: CASSVEVREQFF.

This clonotype occurred a few times. The V call is TRBV5-1, the J call TRBJ1-2; 7 nucleotides agree with TRBD1. This CDR3 contains 12 residues. The junction had 1 base not matched to a gene; V was cut back by 4 bases and J by 4 bases. Germline assignment: CDR1 SGHRS and CDR2 YFSETQ. CDR3 DNA sequence: TGCGCCAGCAGCGCAGGGGGCTATGGCTACACCTTC. Translation gives CASSAGGYGYTF. Complete variable domain (other parts from reference TRBV5-1 and TRBJ1-2): KAGVTQTPRYLIKTRGQQVTLSCSPISGHRSVSWYQQTPGQGLQFLFEYFSETQRNKGNFPGRFSGRQFSNSRSEMNVSTLELGDSALYLCASSAGGYGYTFGSGTRLTVV.

The gene calls are TRBV19 and TRBJ1-5; 7 bases align to TRBD1. J gave up 2 bases and V 7 bases, and 2 bases lay outside the gene matches. Germline assignment: CDR1 LNHDA and CDR2 SQIVND (reference sequence). The CDR3 loop spans 13 amino acids. CDR3 residues: CASIGTGNQPQHF. CDR3 nucleotide sequence: TGTGCCAGTATTGGGACAGGCAATCAGCCCCAGCATTTT. Combining the CDR3 with reference TRBV19 and TRBJ1-5 gives the whole variable domain DGGITQSPKYLFRKEGQNVTLSCEQNLNHDAMYWYRQDPGQGLRLIYYSQIVNDFQKGDIAEGYSVSREKKESFPLTVTSAQKNPTAFYLCASIGTGNQPQHFGDGTRLSIL.

The chain uses TRBV6-2 or TRBV6-3 and TRBJ2-3; D is undetermined. This CDR3 comprises 12 residues. The V gene lost 8 bases and the J gene lost 4 bases, with 10 bases spanning the gap. Germline CDR1 reads MNHEY; CDR2 reads SVGEGT. The chain's CDR3 is CASSQGSDTQYF. DNA for the CDR3: TGTGCCAGCTCCCAAGGGTCAGATACGCAGTATTTT.

This clonotype was seen a few times. This chain uses TRBV7-2 with TRBJ2-1; D is unclear. The germline V gene has CDR1 SGHTA and CDR2 FQGNSA. CDR3 length equals 13 residues. Trimming pared 1 base from V and 5 bases from J, leaving 6 bases between. The CDR3 spells CASSLEGHNEQFF. DNA for the CDR3: TGTGCCAGCAGCTTAGAGGGTCACAATGAGCAGTTCTTC.

The chain employs TRBV4-2 and TRBJ2-1, with D perhaps matching TRBD2 (5 bases). This CDR3 has 12 residues. Germline V gene data show CDR1 as LGHNA and CDR2 as YNFKEQ. Trimming removed 4 bases at V and 9 bases at J, with 10 bases between. DNA for the CDR3: TGTGCCAGCAGCCCAGACTACCGTGAGCAGTTCTTC. This encodes CASSPDYREQFF.

The rearrangement joins TRBV4-1 to TRBJ2-7, with 7 nucleotides matching TRBD1. This CDR3 is built from 16 residues. CDR1 MGHRA and CDR2 YSYEKL come from the germline V gene. J lost 3 bases, V lost 0 bases, and 8 bases had no gene match. This chain's CDR3 is CASSQDFTGAIYEQYF. CDR3 in DNA: TGCGCCAGCAGCCAAGATTTCACAGGGGCTATCTACGAGCAGTACTTC.

V usage is TRBV6-1 and J usage is TRBJ2-4, with 7 bases identical to TRBD2. J lost 0 bases, V lost 8 bases, and 16 bases had no gene match. The CDR3 is 18 residues long. Germline V gives CDR1 MNHNS, CDR2 SASEGT. The DNA of the CDR3 is TGTGCCAGCGCCGTCCTCTCGACGGGGGGATTAGCCAAAAACATTCAGTACTTC. Encoded protein: CASAVLSTGGLAKNIQYF.

This clonotype was observed at least ten times. The chain recombines TRBV4-2 with TRBJ1-5; D not certain. The CDR3 contains 14 residues. Germline loops: CDR1 LGHNA, CDR2 YNFKEQ. V shed 0 bases and J shed 5 bases, with 8 bases lying between them. The DNA for the CDR3 is TGTGCCAGCAGCCAAGAGGATGGGGATCAGCCCCAGCATTTT. This sequence encodes CASSQEDGDQPQHF.

CDR3 bases: TGTGCCAGCAGGCTCGGGACAGCGAACACTGAAGCTTTCTTT. It is translated as CASRLGTANTEAFF. The J gene is TRBJ1-1, the V gene TRBV6-1; 7 bases are a match to TRBD1. This CDR3 contains 14 residues. Trimming removed 6 bases from V and 1 base from J; junction bases left unmatched: 5. Germline lookup yields CDR1 MNHNS and CDR2 SASEGT.

This clonotype has more than one count but fewer than ten. The J gene is TRBJ2-7, the V gene TRBV21-1; the table's D call of TRBD1 was not tested on the DNA. TRBV21-1 is termed a pseudogene. This CDR3 region has 16 residues. The CDR3 DNA follows: TGTGCCAGCAGCAAGAGACAGGGACTAACTCATTACGAGCAGTACGTC. Amino acid sequence: CASSKRQGLTHYEQYV.

This clonotype turned up a few times. V is TRBV3-1 and J is TRBJ2-4; maybe TRBD1 (5 bases). CDR3 length equals 15 residues. Germline CDR1 LGHDT, CDR2 YNNKEL (reference sequence). V was clipped by 1 base and J by 0 bases, with 7 bases between them. CDR3 nucleotide sequence: TGTGCCAGCAGCCAAGCAGGGCTAGCCAAAAACATTCAGTACTTC. This sequence encodes CASSQAGLAKNIQYF.

A remark on this clonotype: A much larger clone differs by one base, so this may be a read error. This CDR3 reads CSVVLAGSTTDTQYF. The CDR3 DNA reads TGCAGCGTTGTACTAGCGGGGTCCACCACAGATACGCAGTATTTT. The chain employs TRBV29-1 and TRBJ2-3, with 10 bases fitting TRBD2. J gave up 2 bases and V 4 bases, and 6 bases lay outside the gene matches. In germline, CDR1 is SQVTM, CDR2 ANQGSEA. The CDR3 runs 15 residues.

The chain recombines TRBV6-2 or TRBV6-3 with TRBJ2-1; perhaps TRBD2 as D (7 bases). CDR3 length: 15 residues. Between the trimmed V and J ends, which lost 6 bases and 5 bases, there was a span of 17 bases. The germline CDR1 and CDR2 sequences are MNHEY and SVGEGT. CDR3 coding DNA: TGTGCCAGCAGCCTAGGGGGGGGTTTCGACAATGAGCAGTTCTTC. Its translation: CASSLGGGFDNEQFF.

This clonotype has a handful of counts. The genes are TRBV12-3 or TRBV12-4 and TRBJ1-1, with TRBD1 as a possible D gene (5 bases). The CDR3 length is 15 residues. Trimming pared 6 bases from V and 5 bases from J, leaving 19 bases between. The CDR3 coding sequence is TGTGCCAGCAGACATAGAGGGGCACGGGTAACTGAAGCTTTCTTT. Translation: CASRHRGARVTEAFF.

This clonotype was found many times. The chain recombines TRBV27 with TRBJ2-1, with 7 bases lining up with TRBD2. The CDR3 covers 14 residues. Trimming at V came to 3 bases and at J to 6 bases, leaving 5 bases not matched to a gene. Per the germline V gene, CDR1 is MNHEY and CDR2 is SMNVEV (reference sequence). The CDR3 sequence: CASSFGGGSNEQFF. CDR3 sequence (DNA): TGTGCCAGCAGTTTCGGGGGAGGGAGCAATGAGCAGTTCTTC.

A few counts support this clonotype. This sequence joins TRBV6-5 and TRBJ2-3, with D possibly TRBD1 on 7 matching bases. CDR3 length: 15 residues. From germline, CDR1 is MNHEY and CDR2 SVGAGI. V was pared by 4 bases and J by 4 bases, with 15 bases between. CDR3 bases: TGTGCCAGCAGTTTTCAGGGGGGAGGAGCAGATACGCAGTATTTT. Encoded protein: CASSFQGGGADTQYF.